This T cell receptor (beta chain) was identified in a study of cytomegalovirus exposure and HLA in healthy donors. General observations from the study: According to reports, the classifier identified cytomegalovirus status with high specificity and sensitivity. Most TCR sequences showed up rarely, but some public TCRs showed up in many donors.

On this clone itself: Its antigen is not identified.

Germline V gene sequence: CDR1 SGHKS, CDR2 YYEKEE (reference sequence). Trimming removed 4 bases at V and 7 bases at J, with 18 bases between. The CDR3 is made up of 16 amino acids. Profiled with immunoSEQ multiplex PCR; TCRdb holds only in-frame clones, not every one. The sample records 150,000 to 200,000 clones, about 89% being singletons. Source material: PBMCs. The chain employs TRBV5-5 and TRBJ1-6, with D perhaps TRBD1 (6 bases). The origin of this receptor is a man aged 18-30 years in good health and CMV-seropositive. Written as DNA, the CDR3 is TGTGCCAGCAGCCAGAGACCAAGGGGGGGCAATTCACCCCTCCACTTT. Protein sequence: CASSQRPRGGNSPLHF.